Following are 26 T cell receptor beta chains from one sample sequenced in a study of T cells in localized non-small cell lung cancer. Sequencing was performed with immunoSEQ multiplex PCR; in TCRdb, only in-frame clones are kept and a portion is missing. The table records approximately 30,000 clones, 70% to 90% of them present only once. The sequences come from peripheral blood, collected before any cancer treatment. These receptors all come from a woman between 18 and 49 years old with stage I lung adenocarcinoma.

The chain carries TRBV5-1 and TRBJ2-5; 8 bases agree with TRBD2. The germline CDR1 and CDR2 sequences are SGHRS and YFSETQ. The V gene end was trimmed by 4 bases and the J gene end by 5 bases; junction bases not matched to a gene: 7. The CDR3 contains 14 residues. CDR3 DNA sequence: TGCGCCAGCAGCCTAGTAGCGGGAAGGGAGACCCAGTACTTC. Protein product: CASSLVAGRETQYF.

This rearrangement joins TRBV4-1 to TRBJ2-5; a weak D match, TRBD1 (6 bases). V was trimmed by 4 bases and J by 5 bases, leaving 26 bases between them. There are 18 residues in the CDR3. Per the germline V gene, CDR1 is MGHRA and CDR2 is YSYEKL. The CDR3 DNA reads as TGCGCCAGCAGCCCTTTGGGTGGGACAACGGCCTTACGGGAGACCCAGTACTTC. This translates into CASSPLGGTTALRETQYF.

The V gene is TRBV28, the J gene TRBJ2-5, with D unclear. Germline assignment: CDR1 MDHEN and CDR2 SYDVKM. This CDR3 has 14 amino acids. Trimming removed 2 bases from V and 1 base from J, with 8 bases in between. CDR3: CASSLVETQETQYF. CDR3 nucleotide sequence: TGTGCCAGCAGTTTAGTCGAGACCCAAGAGACCCAGTACTTC.

The chain recombines TRBV30 with TRBJ2-3; D is uncertain. The ends were cut back, 3 bases at V and 4 bases at J, with 5 bases in the middle. CDR3 length equals 11 residues. Germline CDR1 GTSNPN, CDR2 SVGIG (reference sequence). In DNA form, the CDR3 reads TGTGCCTGGAGAAGGTCAGATACGCAGTATTTT. It translates to CAWRRSDTQYF.

The chain employs TRBV18 and TRBJ2-7; D may be TRBD2 (5 bases). The CDR3 contains 15 residues. V was pared by 2 bases and J by 6 bases, with 17 bases between. Germline V gene lookup returns CDR1 KGHSH and CDR2 LQKENI. CDR3 coding DNA: TGTGCCAGCTCACCAAATTTTGGCTCCCGGGGCGAGCAGTACTTC. Translated, it gives CASSPNFGSRGEQYF.

The chain recombines TRBV21-1 with TRBJ1-2. TRBV21-1 is listed as a pseudogene. CDR3 length: 14 residues. The CDR3 DNA sequence: TGTGCCAGCATGAGGTGGTCGAGGGCATATGGCTACACCTTC. Translated: CASMRWSRAYGYTF.

The chain joins TRBV5-1 to TRBJ1-6; 7 bases align to TRBD1. The CDR3 runs 14 residues. Germline-derived CDR1 and CDR2 are SGHRS and YFSETQ. V shed 6 bases, J shed 8 bases, and the junction held 8 bases outside the gene matches. The CDR3 region is CASKPGQSDSPLHF. The CDR3, as DNA: TGCGCCAGCAAACCGGGACAGTCTGATTCACCCCTCCACTTT.

The chain carries TRBV6-6 and TRBJ1-2; a weak D match, TRBD1 (5 bases). The CDR3 runs to 15 residues. Germline-derived CDR1 and CDR2 are MNHNY and SVGAGI (reference sequence). V was trimmed by 5 bases and J by 1 base, leaving 14 bases between them. This CDR3 reads CASSDALRVNYGYTF. CDR3 in DNA: TGTGCCAGCAGTGACGCTCTCAGGGTTAACTATGGCTACACCTTC.

The chain carries TRBV11-1 and TRBJ1-4; D remains ambiguous. The V gene's germline CDR1 is SGHAT and CDR2 FQDESV (reference sequence). V was clipped by 4 bases and J by 8 bases, with 14 bases between them. The CDR3 runs to 14 residues. The chain's CDR3 is CASSSYTEGEKLFF. DNA of the CDR3: TGTGCCAGCAGCTCCTACACTGAAGGGGAAAAACTGTTTTTT.

The chain carries TRBV11-3 and TRBJ2-3; 7 nucleotides line up with TRBD2. CDR1 is SGHNT, CDR2 YENEEA, per germline. V was pared by 4 bases and J by 5 bases, with 12 bases of the junction left unmatched. The CDR3 extends over 16 amino acids. Written as DNA, the CDR3 is TGTGCCAGCAGCTGGATGGGAGGGCCTGAGGGAGATACGCAGTATTTT. Residues: CASSWMGGPEGDTQYF.

J is TRBJ1-2 and V is TRBV5-4; D not certain. V dropped 3 bases and J dropped 9 bases, with 12 bases sitting between them. CDR1 and CDR2 from the germline V gene are SGHNT and YYREEE (reference sequence). CDR3 length equals 12 residues. The CDR3 sequence: CASSSTARSYTF. CDR3 bases: TGTGCCAGCAGCTCTACTGCCCGAAGCTACACCTTC. Full variable domain (remainder filled in from reference TRBV5-4 and TRBJ1-2): ETGVTQSPTHLIKTRGQQVTLRCSSQSGHNTVSWYQQALGQGPQFIFQYYREEENGRGNFPPRFSGLQFPNYSSELNVNALELDDSALYLCASSSTARSYTFGSGTRLTVV.

This chain connects TRBV11-2 to TRBJ2-7; TRBD1 agrees at 10 bases. This CDR3 is built from 17 residues. Germline CDR1 SGHAT, CDR2 FQNNGV. V was clipped by 3 bases and J by 2 bases; unmatched bases: 10. Written as DNA, the CDR3 is TGTGCCAGCAGCTTTAAGGCGATGGGGACAGGGGCCTACGAGCAGTACTTC. It encodes CASSFKAMGTGAYEQYF.

This sequence joins TRBV19 and TRBJ1-5; D possibly corresponds to TRBD1 (5 bases). The V end was cut by 7 bases, the J end by 7 bases, with 14 bases between. The CDR3 consists of 13 residues. Germline loops: CDR1 LNHDA, CDR2 SQIVND (reference sequence). CDR3 protein: CASTLSWDQPQHF. CDR3 DNA: TGTGCCAGTACCCTAAGTTGGGACCAGCCCCAGCATTTT.

The chain is built from TRBV19 and TRBJ2-1; unclear D gene. CDR3 length: 15 residues. V was shortened by 4 bases and J by 0 bases, with 10 bases between the two germline ends. In germline, CDR1 is LNHDA, CDR2 SQIVND (reference sequence). CDR3 loop: CASSTTRFSYNEQFF. The DNA for the CDR3 is TGTGCCAGTAGTACTACTCGGTTCTCCTACAATGAGCAGTTCTTC.

V and J are TRBV27 and TRBJ2-7; no clear D. The germline V gene has CDR1 MNHEY and CDR2 SMNVEV (reference sequence). The CDR3 runs to 13 residues. The V gene lost 3 bases and the J gene lost 0 bases, with 6 bases spanning the gap. CDR3 sequence: CASSFFSSYEQYF. The CDR3 bases are TGTGCCAGCAGTTTTTTCAGCTCCTACGAGCAGTACTTC.

The genes are TRBV5-1 and TRBJ2-3; D gene ambiguous. V shed 2 bases and J shed 0 bases, with 7 bases lying between them. This CDR3 contains 14 residues. CDR1 and CDR2 (germline): SGHRS, YFSETQ. CDR3 sequence reads: CASSFKHSTDTQYF. The CDR3 DNA sequence: TGCGCCAGCAGCTTTAAACATAGCACAGATACGCAGTATTTT. The full variable domain, rest sourced from reference TRBV5-1 and TRBJ2-3, is KAGVTQTPRYLIKTRGQQVTLSCSPISGHRSVSWYQQTPGQGLQFLFEYFSETQRNKGNFPGRFSGRQFSNSRSEMNVSTLELGDSALYLCASSFKHSTDTQYFGPGTRLTVL.

Remarks on this clone: Germline is not matched at one junction end, which may reflect a read error. J is TRBJ1-5 and V is TRBV5-4; the D is unclear. Germline V gives CDR1 SGHNT, CDR2 YYREEE (reference sequence). The CDR3 runs to 12 residues. Here the CDR3 DNA reads TGTGCCAGCAGTTTGGATAGGCAGCCCCAGCATTTT. Its protein product is CASSLDRQPQHF.

The genes are TRBV2 and TRBJ2-1, with D possibly TRBD1 on 7 matching bases. The CDR3 totals 14 residues. Germline CDR1 SNHLY, CDR2 FYNNEI. Deletions cut 5 bases from V and 7 bases from J, with 15 bases between. CDR3 amino acids: CASSPGGAGNEQFF. As DNA, the CDR3 is TGTGCCAGCAGTCCAGGGGGTGCGGGAAATGAGCAGTTCTTC.

Turning to this clone: An end of the junction does not agree with germline; a read error may underlie this. CDR3 region: CASSPSRGF. In nucleotides, the CDR3 is TGTGCCAGCAGCCCCTCAAGGGGTTTC. The gene calls are TRBV9 and TRBJ2-3, with a tentative D call TRBD1 (5 bases). The germline gives CDR1 SGDLS, CDR2 YYNGEE. The CDR3 is made up of 9 amino acids.

The chain links TRBV9 to TRBJ2-1; 10 bases align to TRBD2. The CDR3 loop spans 16 amino acids. CDR1 and CDR2 (germline): SGDLS, YYNGEE. The V and J ends lost 0 bases and 4 bases, in that order; junction bases with no gene match: 4. The DNA for the CDR3 is TGTGCCAGCAGCGTAGGCCTAGCGGGGGTTTACAATGAGCAGTTCTTC. Translated: CASSVGLAGVYNEQFF.

This chain links TRBV30 with TRBJ2-7; 11 bases map to TRBD1. The trim removed 2 bases at V and 6 bases at J, leaving 12 bases unmatched. The CDR3 loop spans 16 amino acids. Germline V gene data show CDR1 as GTSNPN and CDR2 as SVGIG (reference sequence). The CDR3: CAWSSGQGASMGEQYF. DNA for the CDR3: TGTGCCTGGAGTTCCGGACAGGGGGCGTCGATGGGCGAGCAGTACTTC.

V and J are TRBV4-1 and TRBJ2-1, with D maybe TRBD2 (6 bases). CDR1 MGHRA and CDR2 YSYEKL come from the germline V gene. The CDR3 has 14 amino acids. Trimming shortened V by 4 bases and J by 1 base, and 8 bases separated the two germline ends. CDR3 DNA: TGCGCCAGCAGCCCGCGGGGTTCCTACAATGAGCAGTTCTTC. As protein: CASSPRGSYNEQFF.

The rearrangement links TRBV5-4 to TRBJ2-4; no definite D call. The germline V gene has CDR1 SGHNT and CDR2 YYREEE (reference sequence). The CDR3 runs 14 residues. The V end lost 3 bases, the J end lost 5 bases, and 12 bases lay between the germline ends. CDR3 amino acids: CASSWMGLENIQYF. DNA for the CDR3: TGTGCCAGCAGCTGGATGGGATTGGAAAACATTCAGTACTTC. Supplemented by reference TRBV5-4 and TRBJ2-4, the full variable domain reads ETGVTQSPTHLIKTRGQQVTLRCSSQSGHNTVSWYQQALGQGPQFIFQYYREEENGRGNFPPRFSGLQFPNYSSELNVNALELDDSALYLCASSWMGLENIQYFGAGTRLSVL.

The genes are TRBV30 and TRBJ1-4; D is unresolved. The CDR3 sequence is 12 residues long. Germline V gene data show CDR1 as GTSNPN and CDR2 as SVGIG (reference sequence). The CDR3 sequence is CVGMHGNEKLFF. The CDR3 DNA reads TGTGTCGGAATGCACGGAAATGAAAAACTGTTTTTT.

The V call is TRBV5-5, the J call TRBJ2-7; 7 bases match TRBD2. The CDR3 consists of 13 residues. J gave up 1 base and V 7 bases, and 5 bases lay outside the gene matches. Germline lookup yields CDR1 SGHKS and CDR2 YYEKEE (reference sequence). Here the CDR3 DNA reads TGTGCCAGCGGGGGAGGGGTTTCCTACGAGCAGTACTTC. Translation gives CASGGGVSYEQYF.

This clone came up once. The chain recombines TRBV2 with TRBJ2-1; D might be TRBD2 (7 bases). In germline, CDR1 is SNHLY, CDR2 FYNNEI. The CDR3 totals 14 residues. V was cut by 7 bases and J by 7 bases, with 17 bases left in between. In DNA form, the CDR3 reads TGTGCCAGCAAAAGTGCGGAGGGGGGGAATGAGCAGTTCTTC. As protein: CASKSAEGGNEQFF. Full variable domain (missing parts from reference TRBV2 and TRBJ2-1): EPEVTQTPSHQVTQMGQEVILRCVPISNHLYFYWYRQILGQKVEFLVSFYNNEISEKSEIFDDQFSVERPDGSNFTLKIRSTKLEDSAMYFCASKSAEGGNEQFFGPGTRLTVL.